The subject of this entry is one TCR beta chain. The data are from a study of blood T cell repertoires in COVID-19. TCRdb's copy holds only in-frame clones and misses some; the assay was immunoSEQ multiplex PCR. The table includes a few hundred thousand clones, about 87% detected once. The ends lost 6 bases at V and 5 bases at J; junction bases unmatched: 1. CDR3 size: 14 residues. Germline-derived CDR1 and CDR2 are SNHLY and FYNNEI. V gene TRBV2 combines with J gene TRBJ1-6; 10 bases map to TRBD1. Material for sequencing was peripheral blood. The source of this sequence is a man in his sixties who had recovered from COVID-19. The CDR3 region is CASRGQGDNSPLHF. Written as DNA, the CDR3 is TGTGCCAGCAGAGGACAGGGGGATAATTCACCCCTCCACTTT. The variable domain in full, with the rest retrieved from reference TRBV2 and TRBJ1-6, is EPEVTQTPSHQVTQMGQEVILRCVPISNHLYFYWYRQILGQKVEFLVSFYNNEISEKSEIFDDQFSVERPDGSNFTLKIRSTKLEDSAMYFCASRGQGDNSPLHFGNGTRLTVT.